This TCR beta chain was identified during a study of glioma-infiltrating T cells. Overall study findings and caveats: Gliomas, especially low-grade, showed above-expected tissue-blood divergence; non-neoplastic patients showed below. Very few CDR3 sequences were shared between tissue and blood.

This clonotype has a single count. Its antigen is unidentified. Amplification of TCR alpha and beta CDR3 regions from RNA used iRepertoire nested multiplex PCR. For one-step reverse transcription and amplification, 100-400 ng of tissue mRNA or PBMC total RNA was used. TCRdb reprocessed the multiplex PCR reads via MiXCR and lists one record per CDR3 protein. The sample has about 210,000 distinct CDR3 sequences; 32% are singletons. Germline CDR1 is GTSNPN and CDR2 is SVGIG (reference sequence). The CDR3 totals 14 residues. Trimming stripped 0 bases from V and 6 bases from J, with 12 bases between. The chain employs TRBV30 and TRBJ1-5, with D uncertain. Material for sequencing was glioma tissue, nonneoplastic brain tissue, or PBMCs (not recorded which). This TCR came from a human donor with low-grade glioma or glioblastoma, undergoing nonglioma brain surgery, or in good health (not recorded which). This CDR3 reads CAWSVNLALQPQHF. The CDR3 DNA reads TGTGCCTGGAGTGTAAACCTCGCACTTCAGCCCCAGCATTTT.